The source of this T cell receptor (beta chain) is a study of blood T cell repertoires in COVID-19 (dated by TCRdb to 2018 to 2020). A note on the overall study: Collaborator samples came from the United States, Italy and Spain and covered acute and convalescent phases of COVID-19. The prospective study material was composed of cDNA or gDNA derived from T cells, B-cell-depleted T cells, or PBMCs. Subjects who had been exposed to COVID-19, were actively infected with it, or had recovered from it provided the deeply sampled blood TCRbeta repertoires that made up the dataset. The repertoires were released in a freely available public database intended as a resource for research on the immune response to SARS-CoV-2. The samples were drawn from the first 160 participants of the ongoing ImmuneRACE study and from 1,254 subjects provided by 6 global collaborators. The sample metadata nearly always contained a de-identified subject ID, COVID-19 status, age in years and sex. Where available, HLA class I and class II types were taken from metadata supplied by the sample provider and were not determined by assay-based typing. Here is what the overall study found, with its caveats: How much clinical and demographic metadata was included differed by source and by participant, and the metadata was provided uncurated.

CDR1 and CDR2 are drawn from the germline V gene (reference sequence): LGHDT, YNNKEL. The CDR3 covers 17 residues, taking in both the cysteine and the phenylalanine. Only the CDR3 region is kept as DNA, spanning 51 bases read in frame from base 1. Germline trimming: 4 bases from V, 1 base from J; junction bases outside gene matches: 9. Collaborating institutions collected whole blood in K2EDTA tubes following their own protocols. Collaborator samples were shipped for TCRbeta analysis as frozen whole blood, isolated PBMCs, or DNA extracted from either sample type. About this clone itself: Its antigen has not been determined. No base-level quality is on record; no much larger clone is a single base apart.

TCRbeta CDR3 regions were amplified from genomic DNA by means of the immunoSEQ Assay, a bias-controlled multiplex PCR. For the original study's pipeline: The number of nucleated cells in each sample was estimated by amplification of reference gene primers within the assay. To quantify the absolute abundance of each unique TCRbeta CDR3 rearrangement, sequence reads were collapsed and filtered. For each sample, productive Simpson clonality was calculated by taking the square root of Simpson's diversity index across productive rearrangements. In its TCRdb copy, this immuneACCESS table keeps in-frame sequences only and misses some clones. Where compared with another copy, unresolved V genes explain less than half of these, and the others have no known cause. That table furnishes V, J and clone size, whereas the DNA furnished D and trimming. This sample gives 300,000 to 450,000 clones in total; less than 85% of them show up just once. The ten largest clones take up roughly 3.6% of the sample.

Sequences were obtained from peripheral blood. This TCR was recovered from a woman between 18 and 29 years old with acute or convalescent COVID-19. The chain joins TRBV3-1 (or the pseudogene TRBV3-2) to TRBJ2-5, and 10 bases in between align with TRBD2. The DNA is as follows: TGTGCCAGCAGCCCTGGGTCCCTAGCGGGAGCCCAAGAGACCCAGTACTTC. This yields the protein CASSPGSLAGAQETQYF.